Many counts were recorded for the clone carrying this T cell receptor beta chain. These data originate in a study of prognosis after radiotherapy for stage I lung cancer. From genomic DNA, two-round multiplex PCR was used to amplify TCR beta CDR3. With primers specific to each TRBV and TRBJ gene, the first-round PCR was performed. MiXCR was run by TCRdb on the multiplex PCR reads, yielding one entry per CDR3 protein. The sample lists 15,000 to 20,000 distinct CDR3 sequences; over 45% were seen once. The germline gives CDR1 MGHRA, CDR2 YSYEKL. CDR3 length: 17 amino acids. Trimming shortened V by 0 bases and J by 5 bases, and 19 bases separated the two germline ends.

This receptor was taken from a donor over 45 with non-small cell lung cancer. The specimen was PBMCs, collected before or after stereotactic body radiation therapy (not recorded which). The J gene is TRBJ1-2, the V gene TRBV4-1, with D uncertain. The CDR3 DNA is TGCGCCAGCAGCCAAGATTGGGGAGGTACGAGACGGTATGGCTACACCTTC. It encodes CASSQDWGGTRRYGYTF.